The entry below gives a single T cell receptor (beta chain) sequence along with its context. Its antigen has not been determined. Base qualities are not provided; no much larger clone lies one nucleotide away. The method behind the library was PCR. The sequencing machine was an Illumina HiSeq 2500. TCR libraries were prepared with molecular barcoding, using unique molecular identifiers to normalize TCRbeta repertoire quantification. TCRdb trimmed the raw reads at Q25, called clones with MiXCR and kept productive beta chains. Duplicate CDR3 protein sequences are folded into a single record with the most common DNA and genes. The sample contains about 590,000 distinct CDR3 sequences, around 13% of them found a single time. The ten largest clonotypes hold roughly 2.3% of the sample. The record originates from a study of T-cell reconstitution after alpha-beta-depleted transplantation in children listed by TCRdb under 2016. Study-wide context: The study quantitatively tracked T-cell immune reconstitution after TCRalphabeta/CD19-depleted allogeneic hematopoietic cell transplantation in children using TCR repertoire profiling.

The paper as a whole reports these results and caveats: In some patients, the high TCRbeta diversity seen at day 60 was put down to recipient T cells and intrathymic progenitors that had survived conditioning. Apparently early alphabetaT-cell count recovery about two months after transplant reportedly relied on only several hundred rapidly expanded clones derived from non-depleted graft cells. The frequencies of hyperexpanded clones fell over the following months, and after one year, T-cell counts and TCRbeta diversity were mostly attributed to newly produced T cells.

This specimen's treatment or condition label, per the study, means: allogeneic hematopoietic cell transplantation with graft depleted of TCRalphabeta T cells and CD19 B cells. The transplant recipients were children given TCRalphabeta/CD19-depleted allogeneic hematopoietic cell grafts. The sequencing here drew on PBMCs, mostly from graft donor cells, taken 360 days after TCRalphabeta/CD19-depleted stem cell transplant. This TCR was recovered from a male patient aged 5 to 17 who had a stem cell transplant for acute myeloid leukemia, so the T cells may come from the graft donor.

The CDR3 protein sequence reads: CASSLDPGTTGELFF. The nucleotide sequence reads as follows: TGCGCCAGCAGCTTGGATCCAGGGACCACCGGGGAGCTGTTTTTT. The chain is made from TRBV5-1 and TRBJ2-2; the D gene could be either TRBD1 or TRBD2, each agreeing at 5 bases. From the cysteine up to the phenylalanine, the CDR3 has a length of 15 residues. Left in the record is the CDR3 DNA by itself, 45 bases read in frame from the first base. Per the germline V gene, SGHRS is the CDR1 and YFSETQ is the CDR2. V loses 0 bases of germline sequence and J loses 4 bases, and the interval between the two ends is 10 bases. Beyond the CDR3, the reference TRBV5-1 and TRBJ2-2 genes provide the residues; the full variable domain reads: KAGVTQTPRYLIKTRGQQVTLSCSPISGHRSVSWYQQTPGQGLQFLFEYFSETQRNKGNFPGRFSGRQFSNSRSEMNVSTLELGDSALYLCASSLDPGTTGELFFGEGSRLTVL.